A selection of T cell receptor beta chains follows, all from one sample in a study of blood T cells in healthy people across ages. TCRdb passed the 5' RACE reads through MiXCR, listing each CDR3 protein once. The sample has 700,000 to 850,000 distinct CDR3 sequences; about 55% are singletons. The sequencing input was blood. Source of these receptors: an elderly man in good health. Each CDR3 is given with its conserved first and last residue. The D gene is left open where the match is weak. Only some rows state a clone size, as once, few, many or a class for expanded clones.

TRBD2 TRBJ2-5 TRBV2 . TGTGCCAGCAGTGAAGATAGCGGGAGGGAGACCCAGTACTTC CASSEDSGRETQYF
. TRBJ2-3 TRBV9 . TGTGCCAGCAGCGTAGGGCCATTGTTCACAGATACGCAGTATTTT CASSVGPLFTDTQYF
. TRBJ1-2 TRBV6-6 few TGTGCCAGCAGTTACGAGGGTACAAGCTGTGGCTACACCTTC CASSYEGTSCGYTF
TRBD2 TRBJ2-5 TRBV20-1 few TGCAGTGCTAGAGAGGACGGGAGGGCGGAGACCCAGTACTTC CSAREDGRAETQYF
. TRBJ2-7 TRBV7-2 few TGTGCCAGCAGCTCTAGATTCTACGAGCAGTACTTC CASSSRFYEQYF
. TRBJ1-2 TRBV6-5 . TGTGCCAGCAGTTCTTACACACCTAGAGTTTATGGCTACACCTTC CASSSYTPRVYGYTF
. TRBJ2-7 TRBV25-1 . TGTGCCAGCATGGGGGGAGTGGGCAATGAGCAGTACTTC CASMGGVGNEQYF
TRBD1 TRBJ1-5 TRBV29-1 . TGCAGCGTTAAGTACGGAACCGAGGGGGCATATCAGCCCCAGCATTTT CSVKYGTEGAYQPQHF
TRBD2 TRBJ2-7 TRBV7-9 . TGTGCCAGCAGCTTAAGCGGGAGTCGGCCCTACGAGCAGTACTTC CASSLSGSRPYEQYF
. TRBJ2-2 TRBV28 . TGTGCCAGCACCGTGGTCTTGACCGGGGAGCTGTTTTTT CASTVVLTGELFF
. TRBJ2-3 TRBV7-2 . TGTGCCAGCAGCTTAGGTTTCCTGCCAGATACGCAGTATTTT CASSLGFLPDTQYF
TRBD2 TRBJ2-1 TRBV20-1 . TGCAGTGCACCAGGGACTAGTCATTACAATGAGCAGTTCTTC CSAPGTSHYNEQFF
. TRBJ1-1 TRBV11-2 . TGTGCCAGCACCCTGGGACGGGGAGGGTTCATGAGCACTGAAGCTTTCTTT CASTLGRGGFMSTEAFF
TRBD1 TRBJ2-7 TRBV6-5 . TGTGCCAGCAGTACTGGGGACAGACGAACCTACGAGCAGTACTTC CASSTGDRRTYEQYF
. TRBJ1-5 TRBV28 . TGTGCCAGCACACCACGGAACGGAGGGTGGGATCAGCCCCAGCATTTT CASTPRNGGWDQPQHF
. TRBJ2-3 TRBV7-9 few TGTGCCAGCAGCTTACTGGGCGGGACTAGCACAGATACGCAGTATTTT CASSLLGGTSTDTQYF
. TRBJ2-3 TRBV5-6 . TGTGCCAGCAGCTCCGGGGCCTTCACAGATACCCAGTATTTT CASSSGAFTDTQYF
. TRBJ1-1 TRBV5-1 . TGCGCCAGCAGCCACGGACAGTCCCGGAACACTGAAGCTTTCTTT CASSHGQSRNTEAFF
TRBD2 TRBJ2-3 TRBV5-1 once TGCGCCAGCAGCTCTAACCGTGGGAGCGGGAGAGGCAGCGGCGATGAGCAGTATTTT CASSSNRGSGRGSGDEQYF
. TRBJ1-2 TRBV3-1 . TGTGCCAGCAGCCAAGTAGGGACACAAAACTATGGCTACACCTTC CASSQVGTQNYGYTF
. TRBJ2-1 TRBV2 . TGTGCCAGCAGTGTCCCAAGCGGGCGCACCCGGGTGGAGTTCTTC CASSVPSGRTRVEFF
TRBD1 TRBJ2-3 TRBV29-1 . TGCAGCGTTGAAACTGGGACAGGGGGTTTTGGCACAGATACGCAGTATTTT CSVETGTGGFGTDTQYF
. TRBJ2-5 TRBV29-1 few TGCAGCGTTTTGGGTACCCAAGAGACCCAGTACTTC CSVLGTQETQYF
TRBD2 TRBJ2-4 TRBV5-1 . TGCGCCAGCAGCTTGTCGGGAGGCTGGATAGACATTCAGTACTTC CASSLSGGWIDIQYF
. TRBJ1-2 TRBV25-1 few TGTGCCAGCAGCGCCGAAACCGCAGGGGACTATGGCTACACCTTC CASSAETAGDYGYTF
. TRBJ1-1 TRBV7-2 . TGTGCCAGCAGCCCCCGACGTGGGGGCACTGAAGCTTTCTTT CASSPRRGGTEAFF
. TRBJ2-3 TRBV6-6 once TGTGCCAGCAGTGAGTCTAACCTGGAGCACAGATACGCGTATTTT CASSESNLEHRYAYF
TRBD2 TRBJ2-1 TRBV29-1 . TGCGGATATCAGGGGACTAGCGGGAGTACTGAGCAGTTCTTC CGYQGTSGSTEQFF
. TRBJ2-3 TRBV20-1 . TGCAGTGCTAGAGTAAGGGGTCCCAGATACGCGTATTTT CSARVRGPRYAYF
TRBD2 TRBJ2-7 TRBV7-8 . TGTGCCAGCGGACCCCCCGGGACTAGGTCTCCTTTCGGCGAGCAGTACTTC CASGPPGTRSPFGEQYF
. TRBJ2-1 TRBV28 once TGTGCCAGCACCCACGGGACTCCTTACAATGAGCAGTTCTTC CASTHGTPYNEQFF
. TRBJ2-7 TRBV29-1 . TGCAGCGTTGGGTCAGGTCTAAGCGAGCAGTACTTC CSVGSGLSEQYF
TRBD2 TRBJ2-7 TRBV25-1 many TGTGCCAGCGGACTAGCGGGAGCCTACGAGCAGTACTTC CASGLAGAYEQYF
TRBD2 TRBJ2-4 TRBV7-2 few TGTGCCAGCAGCTCCCGTAGCGGGAGGGGTTCCAAAAACATTCAGTACTTC CASSSRSGRGSKNIQYF
. TRBJ2-5 TRBV27 once TGTGCCAGCAGTTGCGGACGCGGAGAGACCCAGTACTTC CASSCGRGETQYF
. TRBJ2-1 TRBV24-1 . TGTGCCACCAGTGATTTTAGGGATGAGCAGTTCTTC CATSDFRDEQFF
. TRBJ1-5 TRBV20-1 . TGCAGTACTATCGGGTACAATCAGCCCCAGCATTTT CSTIGYNQPQHF
. TRBJ2-7 TRBV20-1 once TGCAGTGCTAACTCGGACAGTTTATACGAGCAGTACTTC CSANSDSLYEQYF
TRBD1 TRBJ1-2 TRBV29-1 few TGCAGCGTGGAGGACAGGTCGGGCTACACCTTC CSVEDRSGYTF
TRBD1 TRBJ1-5 TRBV20-1 . TGCAGTGCTAGGGCCTTAACAGGGGACGGCAATCAGCCCCAGCATTTT CSARALTGDGNQPQHF
. TRBJ2-1 TRBV6-6 . TGTGCCAGCAGTAACACTAGGGCCTACAATGAGCAGTTCTTC CASSNTRAYNEQFF
. TRBJ2-7 TRBV21-1 . TGTGCCAGCCACAGACAGGGGAGCTCCTACGAGCAGTACTTC CASHRQGSSYEQYF
. TRBJ2-5 TRBV20-1 few TGCAGTGCTAGAGATAATAACAGGCAAGAGACCCAGTACTTC CSARDNNRQETQYF
. TRBJ2-4 TRBV29-1 . TGCAGCGTTGAAGTTGGAGGTAGCGGATCAGCCAAAAACATTCAGTACTTC CSVEVGGSGSAKNIQYF
TRBD1 TRBJ1-5 TRBV12-3/TRBV12-4 . TGTGCCAGCAGCCGCGGGACAGGAAGGGGGAGCAATCAGCCCCAGCATTTT CASSRGTGRGSNQPQHF
. TRBJ1-5 TRBV15 . TGTGCCACCAGCACCCTCGAGGGGAGCAATCAGCCCCAGCATTTT CATSTLEGSNQPQHF
TRBD2 TRBJ2-5 TRBV20-1 . TGCAGTGCCCGGGCGGCAGGACTAGCGGGAGCAAACAATGAGCAGTACTTC CSARAAGLAGANNEQYF
. TRBJ2-7 TRBV28 . TGTGCCAGCAGTTTATTTGCCGGGGGCTACGAGCAGTACTTC CASSLFAGGYEQYF
. TRBJ2-2 TRBV11-2 . TGTGCCAGCAGCTTAGGGGGAATCACCGGGGAGCTGTTTTTT CASSLGGITGELFF
TRBD2 TRBJ2-3 TRBV15 few TGTGCCACCAGCAGCACACTAGCGGGAGTCAAAGGGGGCACAGATACGCAGTATTTT CATSSTLAGVKGGTDTQYF
. TRBJ1-2 TRBV11-2 few TGTGCCAGCAGCCAACCCGGTCGGGGGGCCTATGGCTACACCTTC CASSQPGRGAYGYTF
. TRBJ2-1 TRBV19 . TGTGCCAATAGTATTGATGCGGTGGGATACAATGAGCAGTTCTTC CANSIDAVGYNEQFF
TRBD1 TRBJ2-7 TRBV11-1 . TGTGCCAGCAGCAAGACCGGGACAGTTAGCTCCTACGAGCAGTACTTC CASSKTGTVSSYEQYF